This TCR beta chain originates from a study of Ad26.COV2.S vaccination and SARS-CoV-2 variants. Whole-study results and caveats: Vaccinees displayed broader spike-specific TCR repertoires than placebo recipients. Spike-specific CD8+ and CD4+ T cell responses reportedly showed substantial breadth after vaccination. Total T cell responses, in the TCR breadth and depth analyses, may have been underestimated.

Treatment noted: roughly 18 received Ad26.COV2.S at low or high dose, single or two shots; about 5 received placebo; per-sample allocation not given. At day 63 after the first vaccine or placebo injection, samples were drawn. With regard to this clone: No antigen is known for it.

Using immunoSEQ multiplex PCR, the repertoire was profiled, and TCRdb retains in-frame clones only, with some absent. The data hold roughly 300,000 clones, with around 89% observed a single time. Trimming stripped 7 bases from V and 2 bases from J, with 16 bases between. CDR1 SQVTM and CDR2 ANQGSEA come from the germline V gene. CDR3 length: 14 amino acids. The TCR sequence derives from a person aged 18-60 years who received the Ad26.COV2.S COVID-19 vaccine or a placebo. This chain joins TRBV29-1 and TRBJ2-3; D is unclear. The material was peripheral blood, obtained in a trial of Ad26.COV2.S vaccine versus placebo. As DNA, the CDR3 is TGCAGCGCCGGAAAGACACTCTTCACAGATACGCAGTATTTT. Translation gives CSAGKTLFTDTQYF.